Listed below are T cell receptor beta chains from one sample, sequenced in a study of blood T cell repertoires in COVID-19. Sequencing was performed with immunoSEQ multiplex PCR; in TCRdb, only in-frame clones are kept and a portion is missing. This table has under 200,000 clones, approximately 85% appearing once. What was sequenced was peripheral blood. The source is a man aged 35 to 55 with acute or convalescent COVID-19. Each CDR3 is given with its conserved first and last residue. D genes are given only for firm matches. The listing skips clone size in some rows; elsewhere it reads once, few, many or a size class.

J,D,V,size,DNA,CDR3
TRBJ2-2,.,TRBV2,.,TGTGCCAGCAGTGTGAGGCTAGCCGACACCGGGGAGCTGTTTTTT,CASSVRLADTGELFF
TRBJ1-2,TRBD1,TRBV5-4,.,TGTGCCAGCAGCCCGGACAGGGCCCGGCATGGCTACACCTTC,CASSPDRARHGYTF
TRBJ1-1,.,TRBV4-1,few,TGCGCCAGCAGCGAAACTCAGGGGACTGAAGCTTTCTTT,CASSETQGTEAFF
TRBJ1-2,.,TRBV5-8,.,TGTGCCAGCAGCCGGTCCGGTTATGGCTACACCTTC,CASSRSGYGYTF
TRBJ2-3,.,TRBV9,.,TGTGCCAGCAGCGTTGCGGGGGCCTTCACAGATACGCAGTATTTT,CASSVAGAFTDTQYF
TRBJ1-1,.,TRBV6-5,.,TGTGCCAGCAGGCGCTCTGAAGTAGAAGCTTTCTTT,CASRRSEVEAFF
TRBJ2-7,.,TRBV4-1,.,TGCGCCAGCAGCCAAGTCCTTATTCTGGCCAGCTCCTACGAGCAGTACTTC,CASSQVLILASSYEQYF
TRBJ1-2,.,TRBV6-1,few,TGTGCCAGCAGTGAACCAGCTAACTATGGCTACACCTTC,CASSEPANYGYTF
TRBJ2-1,TRBD2,TRBV4-2,few,TGTGCCAGCAGCCTCGGGAGGGGGGGTTCCTACAATGAGCAGTTCTTC,CASSLGRGGSYNEQFF
TRBJ1-5,.,TRBV6-6,.,TGTGCCAGCAGCACACCCGGGAGCAATCAGCCCCAGCATTTT,CASSTPGSNQPQHF
TRBJ1-2,.,TRBV24-1,.,TGTGCCACCAGTGACCCACAGGGCTTCTATGGCTACACCTTC,CATSDPQGFYGYTF